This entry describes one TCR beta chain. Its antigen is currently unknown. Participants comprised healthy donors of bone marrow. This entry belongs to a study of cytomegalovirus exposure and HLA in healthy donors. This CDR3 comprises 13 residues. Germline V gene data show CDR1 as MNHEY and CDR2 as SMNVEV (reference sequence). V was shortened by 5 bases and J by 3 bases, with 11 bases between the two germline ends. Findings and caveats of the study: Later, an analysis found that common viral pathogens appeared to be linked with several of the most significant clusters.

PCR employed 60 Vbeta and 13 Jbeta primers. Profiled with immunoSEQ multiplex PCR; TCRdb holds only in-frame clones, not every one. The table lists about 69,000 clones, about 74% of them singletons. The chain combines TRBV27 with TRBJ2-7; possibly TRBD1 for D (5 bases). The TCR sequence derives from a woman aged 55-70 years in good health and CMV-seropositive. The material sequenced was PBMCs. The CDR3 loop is CASSTRQSYEQYF. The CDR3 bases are TGTGCCAGCAGTACAAGACAGAGCTACGAGCAGTACTTC.